Included here is one T cell receptor beta chain sequence, with context. What it binds is not known. The source of the sample is a study of cytomegalovirus exposure and HLA in healthy donors. This CDR3 contains 16 residues. Germline CDR1 reads SGHTA; CDR2 reads FQGTGA. V lost 5 bases to trimming and J lost 5 bases, with 21 bases between them. The study ran its PCR with 60 Vbeta and 13 Jbeta primers. Clones were sequenced by immunoSEQ multiplex PCR, and TCRdb holds only the in-frame ones, with some missing. The table includes around 210,000 clones, around 77% detected once. Study-level results: Analysis performed later showed TCR beta chains linked to HLA being more clonally expanded than equally common others. Later analysis suggested most CMV-associated TCR beta chains were HLA-restricted. Researchers counted some 150 TCR beta chains as cytomegalovirus-associated. In a later analysis, a missense DCLRE1C variant was linked to TCR beta V- and J-gene trimming.

This chain joins TRBV7-3 and TRBJ2-5; possible D gene TRBD2, 6 bases. The TCR originated in a woman aged 25 to 39 in good health and CMV-seronegative. The sample consisted of PBMCs. CDR3 loop: CASSAGGASPGETQYF. The CDR3, as DNA: TGTGCCAGCAGCGCCGGGGGTGCTAGCCCTGGGGAGACCCAGTACTTC.